This is a list of T cell receptor beta chains from one sample in a study of blood T cell repertoires in COVID-19. This table comes from immunoSEQ multiplex PCR, and its TCRdb copy is limited to in-frame clones, with some not included. The data contain 150,000 to 200,000 clones, about four fifths of them singletons. Sequenced: PBMCs or T cells enriched from blood (not recorded which). These receptors were taken from an older woman who had recovered from COVID-19. Each CDR3 is given with its conserved first and last residue. Fields, in order: V gene, clone size, D gene, J gene, CDR3 protein, CDR3 DNA. The D gene is left open where the match is weak. Clone size is not always given. Where it is, it says once, few, many or a class for expanded clones.

V: TRBV30; size: NA; D: TRBD1; J: TRBJ1-5; CDR3: CAWEPGTGGVRVNQPQHF; DNA: TGTGCCTGGGAACCCGGGACAGGGGGCGTGCGGGTTAATCAGCCCCAGCATTTT
V: TRBV3-1/TRBV3-2; size: once; D: TRBD1; J: TRBJ2-7; CDR3: CASSQRQGAYEQYF; DNA: TGTGCCAGCAGCCAGCGACAGGGGGCCTACGAGCAGTACTTC
V: TRBV3-1/TRBV3-2; size: NA; D: NA; J: TRBJ1-2; CDR3: CASRPGGGYGYTF; DNA: TGTGCCAGCAGACCCGGGGGTGGCTATGGCTACACCTTC
V: TRBV18; size: NA; D: TRBD2; J: TRBJ2-1; CDR3: CASSPPGTSGSYNEQFF; DNA: TGTGCCAGCTCACCACCGGGGACTAGCGGCTCCTACAATGAGCAGTTCTTC
V: TRBV12-3/TRBV12-4; size: NA; D: NA; J: TRBJ1-2; CDR3: CASSWETGLDYTF; DNA: TGTGCCAGCAGTTGGGAAACGGGACTTGACTACACCTTC
V: TRBV27; size: NA; D: TRBD2; J: TRBJ2-3; CDR3: CASSVLAGVPDTQYF; DNA: TGTGCCAGCAGCGTACTAGCGGGTGTCCCAGATACGCAGTATTTT
V: TRBV19; size: NA; D: NA; J: TRBJ2-5; CDR3: CASSIGNRARETQYF; DNA: TGTGCCAGTAGTATAGGAAACAGGGCCAGGGAGACCCAGTACTTC
V: TRBV6-1; size: NA; D: TRBD1; J: TRBJ1-5; CDR3: CASREGQGPNQPQHF; DNA: TGTGCCAGCAGGGAAGGACAGGGCCCCAATCAGCCCCAGCATTTT
V: TRBV6-5; size: NA; D: NA; J: TRBJ1-1; CDR3: CASRLALNTEAFF; DNA: TGTGCCAGCCGCTTAGCGTTGAACACTGAAGCTTTCTTT
V: TRBV18; size: NA; D: NA; J: TRBJ2-5; CDR3: CASSRSGQETQYF; DNA: TGTGCCAGCTCAAGAAGCGGCCAAGAGACCCAGTACTTC
V: TRBV19; size: NA; D: NA; J: TRBJ1-2; CDR3: CASSKQTIYGYTF; DNA: TGTGCCAGTAGTAAACAGACAATCTATGGCTACACCTTC
V: TRBV5-8; size: few; D: TRBD1; J: TRBJ2-1; CDR3: CASSSGTGPYNEQFF; DNA: TGTGCCAGCAGCTCCGGGACAGGGCCCTACAATGAGCAGTTCTTC
V: TRBV19; size: NA; D: NA; J: TRBJ1-1; CDR3: CASSIRGGTEAFF; DNA: TGTGCCAGTAGTATAAGGGGAGGAACTGAAGCTTTCTTT
V: TRBV27; size: once; D: TRBD2; J: TRBJ2-3; CDR3: CASSFRVWSAGTPGGQYF; DNA: TGTGCCAGCAGCTTTAGGGTTTGGTCAGCGGGGACCCCAGGCGGGCAGTATTTT
V: TRBV7-3; size: NA; D: NA; J: TRBJ2-5; CDR3: CASSLNGETQYF; DNA: TGTGCCAGCAGCTTAAACGGGGAGACCCAGTACTTC
V: TRBV12-2; size: NA; D: NA; J: TRBJ1-1; CDR3: CASRSPGSLNTEAFF; DNA: TGTGCAAGTCGCTCCCCAGGAAGTTTGAACACTGAAGCTTTCTTT
V: TRBV7-2; size: few; D: TRBD2; J: TRBJ2-1; CDR3: CASSPHGGGSYNEQFF; DNA: TGTGCCAGCAGCCCCCATGGGGGGGGGTCCTACAATGAGCAGTTCTTC
V: TRBV11-2; size: NA; D: NA; J: TRBJ1-2; CDR3: CASRGSGGFYGYTF; DNA: TGTGCCAGCAGGGGCTCTGGGGGGTTCTATGGCTACACCTTC
V: TRBV7-3; size: NA; D: NA; J: TRBJ2-7; CDR3: CASRTGDPTSEQYF; DNA: TGTGCCAGCAGAACAGGAGACCCTACGAGCGAGCAGTACTTC
V: TRBV5-4; size: many; D: NA; J: TRBJ2-2; CDR3: CASSFMGGHSNTGELFF; DNA: TGTGCCAGCAGCTTCATGGGGGGGCACTCGAACACCGGGGAGCTGTTTTTT
V: TRBV6-1; size: NA; D: TRBD1; J: TRBJ1-5; CDR3: CASSEQQGAGEPQHF; DNA: TGTGCCAGCAGTGAACAACAGGGGGCCGGGGAGCCCCAGCATTTT
V: TRBV19; size: once; D: NA; J: TRBJ2-5; CDR3: CASSMVDWETQYF; DNA: TGTGCCAGTAGTATGGTAGACTGGGAGACCCAGTACTTC